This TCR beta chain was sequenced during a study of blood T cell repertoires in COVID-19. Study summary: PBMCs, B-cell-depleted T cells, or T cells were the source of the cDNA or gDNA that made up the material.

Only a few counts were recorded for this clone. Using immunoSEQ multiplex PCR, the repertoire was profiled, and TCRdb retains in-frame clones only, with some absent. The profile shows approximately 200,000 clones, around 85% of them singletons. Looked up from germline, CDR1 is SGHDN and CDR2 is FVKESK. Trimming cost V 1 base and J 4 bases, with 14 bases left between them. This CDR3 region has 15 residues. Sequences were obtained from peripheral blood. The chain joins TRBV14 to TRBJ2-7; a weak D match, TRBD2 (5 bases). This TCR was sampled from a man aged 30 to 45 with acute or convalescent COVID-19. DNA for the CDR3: TGTGCCAGCAGCCAAGTGCAAGGAGGAGAATACGAGCAGTACTTC. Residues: CASSQVQGGEYEQYF.